A selection of T cell receptor beta chains follows, all from one sample in a study of T-cell memory formation after mild COVID-19. TCRdb used MiXCR to reprocess the 5' RACE reads, holding one entry per CDR3 protein. The table lists 350,000 to 500,000 distinct CDR3 sequences, more than 20% of them singletons. What was sequenced was PBMCs or a T cell subset sorted from them (not recorded which). These receptors originate from an adult woman who had mild COVID-19 (a few samples of this study predate the infection). Cell type and time point are not known. The CDR3 runs from the conserved cysteine through the conserved F or W. The order of the fields is clone size, J gene, D gene, V gene, CDR3 protein, CDR3 DNA. D genes are given only for firm matches. Some rows have no size entry. The others give once, few or many, or a class for an expanded clone.

. | TRBJ2-7 | . | TRBV5-6 | CASSLWLTEQYF | TGTGCCAGCAGCTTGTGGCTCACCGAGCAGTACTTC
. | TRBJ1-5 | TRBD1 | TRBV2 | CASSDEGAQPQHF | TGTGCCAGCAGTGACGAGGGGGCTCAGCCCCAGCATTTT
many | TRBJ2-1 | . | TRBV11-1 | CASSPPGLEGGDEQFF | TGTGCCAGCAGTCCCCCCGGGCTCGAGGGCGGGGATGAGCAGTTCTTC
. | TRBJ1-1 | . | TRBV11-3 | CASTSWGTPEAFF | TGTGCCAGCACTTCATGGGGTACCCCTGAAGCTTTCTTT
. | TRBJ2-1 | . | TRBV5-1 | CASSLGQGRGYNEQFF | TGCGCCAGCAGCTTGGGTCAGGGTCGAGGATACAATGAGCAGTTCTTC
. | TRBJ1-1 | . | TRBV7-9 | CASSLESGHEAFF | TGTGCCAGCAGCTTAGAGTCCGGTCATGAAGCTTTCTTT
. | TRBJ2-7 | . | TRBV6-2/TRBV6-3 | CASSYLRTAYEQYF | TGTGCCAGCAGTTACCTCAGGACGGCCTACGAGCAGTACTTC
few | TRBJ1-5 | . | TRBV5-6 | CASSSLGGTLEPQHF | TGTGCCAGCAGCTCCTTAGGGGGAACTTTGGAGCCCCAGCATTTT
. | TRBJ2-7 | . | TRBV11-2 | CASSQGSTVSYEQYF | TGTGCCAGCAGCCAGGGGTCTACCGTTTCCTACGAGCAGTACTTC
. | TRBJ2-7 | TRBD1 | TRBV7-2 | CASSPTGTGGSEQYF | TGTGCCAGCAGCCCCACCGGGACAGGGGGCAGCGAGCAGTACTTC
few | TRBJ2-1 | TRBD2 | TRBV7-2 | CASSLDSAGGTYNEQFF | TGTGCCAGCAGCTTAGACTCAGCGGGAGGTACCTACAATGAGCAGTTCTTC
. | TRBJ1-5 | . | TRBV12-3/TRBV12-4 | CASRPGAGVQPQHF | TGTGCCAGCAGACCCGGAGCAGGGGTTCAGCCCCAGCATTTT
few | TRBJ2-5 | TRBD1 | TRBV12-3/TRBV12-4 | CASRHSGTGGRETQYF | TGTGCCTCCCGGCATTCGGGGACAGGGGGCAGGGAGACCCAGTACTTC
. | TRBJ1-1 | . | TRBV6-2/TRBV6-3 | CASLSGNRNTEAFF | TGTGCCAGCCTCTCCGGGAATCGGAACACTGAAGCTTTCTTT
few | TRBJ2-1 | TRBD2 | TRBV20-1 | CSARAASGYNEQFF | TGCAGTGCCCGAGCGGCTAGCGGCTACAATGAGCAGTTCTTC
few | TRBJ2-5 | TRBD2 | TRBV2 | CASSPLSGGDQETQYF | TGTGCCAGCAGTCCTCTCAGCGGGGGGGACCAAGAGACCCAGTACTTC
. | TRBJ2-1 | TRBD2 | TRBV27 | CASSPLAGPSYNEQFF | TGTGCCAGCAGTCCTCTAGCGGGACCCTCCTACAATGAGCAGTTCTTC
. | TRBJ2-4 | . | TRBV7-9 | CASSKPTPGDIQYF | TGTGCCAGCAGCAAACCGACACCGGGGGACATTCAGTACTTC
. | TRBJ2-2 | . | TRBV7-9 | CASSPSAIQGTGELFF | TGTGCCAGCAGCCCGTCGGCCATACAGGGCACCGGGGAGCTGTTTTTT
. | TRBJ2-3 | . | TRBV27 | CASSLIQGSTDTQYF | TGTGCCAGCAGTTTAATCCAGGGGAGCACAGATACGCAGTATTTT
. | TRBJ2-1 | . | TRBV9 | CASSVEGVGVNEQFF | TGTGCCAGCAGCGTAGAAGGCGTCGGAGTCAATGAGCAGTTCTTC
. | TRBJ1-5 | . | TRBV12-3/TRBV12-4 | CASSLALGVGGGQPQHF | TGTGCCAGCAGTTTGGCCCTCGGGGTGGGGGGCGGTCAGCCCCAGCATTTT
few | TRBJ1-1 | . | TRBV5-6 | CASSLGSGLWNTEAFF | TGTGCCAGCAGCTTGGGGTCAGGTCTCTGGAACACTGAAGCTTTCTTT
few | TRBJ2-7 | . | TRBV7-2 | CASSLARTPTYEQYF | TGTGCCAGCAGCTTAGCCCGGACACCCACCTACGAGCAGTACTTC
. | TRBJ2-5 | TRBD2 | TRBV7-6 | CASSSGLAGEETQYF | TGTGCCAGCAGCTCTGGACTAGCGGGGGAAGAGACCCAGTACTTC
. | TRBJ2-6 | . | TRBV15 | CATSTPGRSSSGANVLTF | TGTGCCACCAGCACTCCGGGACGCTCAAGCTCTGGGGCCAACGTCCTGACTTTC
few | TRBJ1-1 | . | TRBV18 | CASSPSGGTEAFF | TGTGCCAGCTCCCCATCGGGGGGCACTGAAGCTTTCTTT
. | TRBJ1-1 | TRBD1 | TRBV20-1 | CSARDRSGTGYTEAFF | TGCAGTGCTAGAGATAGATCCGGGACAGGATACACTGAAGCTTTCTTT
. | TRBJ2-3 | . | TRBV7-9 | CASSLGAASSDTQYF | TGTGCCAGCAGCTTAGGAGCAGCTAGCTCCGATACGCAGTATTTT
. | TRBJ1-2 | . | TRBV7-2 | CASSLEPGRGGYTF | TGTGCCAGCAGCTTAGAACCGGGCCGGGGTGGCTACACCTTC
. | TRBJ2-7 | . | TRBV24-1 | CATSAQRGEQYF | TGTGCCACCAGTGCCCAGAGAGGCGAGCAGTACTTC
. | TRBJ1-2 | . | TRBV12-3/TRBV12-4 | CASSLAGARGYTF | TGTGCCAGCAGTTTGGCGGGGGCGCGGGGCTACACCTTC
. | TRBJ2-1 | TRBD1 | TRBV16 | CASSPNGGTGGANEQFF | TGTGCCAGCAGCCCGAATGGCGGGACAGGGGGGGCCAATGAGCAGTTCTTC
. | TRBJ2-3 | TRBD2 | TRBV6-5 | CASRPGRNTDTQYF | TGTGCCAGCAGACCCGGGAGGAACACAGATACGCAGTATTTT
few | TRBJ1-1 | . | TRBV4-1 | CASSQVVVDLNTEAFF | TGCGCCAGCAGCCAAGTAGTAGTTGACCTGAACACTGAAGCTTTCTTT
. | TRBJ2-7 | TRBD2 | TRBV11-3 | CASSFVKREGPREQYF | TGTGCCAGCAGCTTCGTTAAGCGGGAGGGCCCCCGCGAGCAGTACTTC
few | TRBJ2-7 | TRBD2 | TRBV5-1 | CASSSGSGAGTISYEQYF | TGCGCCAGCAGCTCAGGAAGCGGGGCAGGGACCATCTCCTACGAGCAGTACTTC
. | TRBJ2-1 | TRBD2 | TRBV6-5 | CASSSAGGRGEQFF | TGTGCCAGCAGTTCTGCGGGGGGGCGGGGTGAGCAGTTCTTC
. | TRBJ2-7 | TRBD2 | TRBV2 | CASIGFGLAQGRGYEQYF | TGTGCCAGCATAGGGTTCGGACTAGCTCAAGGAAGAGGCTACGAGCAGTACTTC
. | TRBJ2-3 | TRBD2 | TRBV20-1 | CSARDYSAGETIPQYF | TGCAGTGCTAGAGACTACTCCGCGGGGGAGACTATTCCGCAGTATTTT
. | TRBJ1-1 | . | TRBV9 | CASSVAWDPPDFF | TGTGCCAGCAGCGTAGCTTGGGACCCCCCGGATTTCTTT
. | TRBJ2-1 | TRBD1 | TRBV15 | CATKRDRASNEQFF | TGTGCCACCAAAAGGGACAGGGCGTCCAATGAGCAGTTCTTC
. | TRBJ1-1 | TRBD1 | TRBV6-2/TRBV6-3 | CASSYSRGPMRNTEAFF | TGTGCCAGCAGTTACTCTAGGGGGCCCATGAGGAACACTGAAGCTTTCTTT
. | TRBJ1-2 | . | TRBV9 | CASSANPSGTLWDGYTF | TGTGCCAGCAGCGCCAACCCCTCCGGGACCCTCTGGGATGGCTACACCTTC
once | TRBJ2-5 | TRBD1 | TRBV5-6 | CASSSGTGYVTQYF | TGTGCCAGCAGCTCAGGGACAGGGTATGTGACCCAGTACTTC
few | TRBJ1-2 | . | TRBV4-3 | CASSHSPPSFYGYTF | TGCGCCAGCAGCCACTCACCTCCTTCTTTCTATGGCTACACCTTC
. | TRBJ2-7 | . | TRBV5-1 | CASSFDVSLTYEQYF | TGCGCCAGCAGCTTCGACGTATCTCTTACCTACGAGCAGTACTTC
. | TRBJ2-1 | . | TRBV12-3/TRBV12-4 | CASSDSPVAAYNEQFF | TGTGCCAGCAGTGATTCCCCAGTAGCGGCTTACAATGAGCAGTTCTTC
few | TRBJ2-1 | TRBD2 | TRBV9 | CASSPTSGMLNEQFF | TGTGCCAGCAGCCCCACTAGCGGGATGTTAAATGAGCAGTTCTTC
. | TRBJ2-6 | . | TRBV6-6 | CASSYTSGANVLTF | TGTGCCAGCAGTTATACCTCTGGGGCCAACGTCCTGACTTTC
. | TRBJ2-2 | TRBD2 | TRBV7-9 | CASSSGTSVNTGELFF | TGTGCCAGCAGCTCTGGGACTAGCGTTAACACCGGGGAGCTGTTTTTT